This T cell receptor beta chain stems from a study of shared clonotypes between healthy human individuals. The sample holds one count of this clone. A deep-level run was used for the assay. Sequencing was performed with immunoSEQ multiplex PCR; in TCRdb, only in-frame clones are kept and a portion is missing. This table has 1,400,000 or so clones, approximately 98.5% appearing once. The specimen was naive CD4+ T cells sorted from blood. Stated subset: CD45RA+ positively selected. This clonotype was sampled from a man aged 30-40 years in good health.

CDR3 sequence: CASSDATGAGRYSWADGYTF. In DNA form, the CDR3 reads TGTGCCAGCAGTGATGCTACCGGTGCGGGACGGTATAGTTGGGCGGATGGCTACACCTTC. The V gene is TRBV28, the J gene TRBJ1-2; a possible D gene is TRBD1 (5 bases). CDR1 and CDR2 (germline): MDHEN, SYDVKM. This CDR3 is built from 20 residues. The V gene lost 5 bases and the J gene lost 6 bases, with 34 bases spanning the gap.